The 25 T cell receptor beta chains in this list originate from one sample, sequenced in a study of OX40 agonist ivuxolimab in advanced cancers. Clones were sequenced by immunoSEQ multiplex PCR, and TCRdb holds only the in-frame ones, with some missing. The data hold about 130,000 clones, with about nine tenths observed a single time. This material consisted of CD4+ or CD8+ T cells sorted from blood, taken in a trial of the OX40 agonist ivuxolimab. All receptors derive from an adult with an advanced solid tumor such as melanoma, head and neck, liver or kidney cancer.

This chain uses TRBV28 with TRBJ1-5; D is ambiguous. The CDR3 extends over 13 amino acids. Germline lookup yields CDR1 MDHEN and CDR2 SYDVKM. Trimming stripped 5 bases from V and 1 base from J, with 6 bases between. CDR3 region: CASSTVSNQPQHF. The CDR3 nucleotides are TGTGCCAGCAGTACCGTAAGCAATCAGCCCCAGCATTTT.

CDR3 coding DNA: TGTGCCAGCTTGCCAGACGCGAACACCGGGGAGCTGTTTTTT. Translated, it gives CASLPDANTGELFF. V gene TRBV2 combines with J gene TRBJ2-2; unclear D gene. The CDR3 covers 14 residues. V lost 8 bases and J lost 0, with 10 bases in between. CDR1 is SNHLY, CDR2 FYNNEI, per germline.

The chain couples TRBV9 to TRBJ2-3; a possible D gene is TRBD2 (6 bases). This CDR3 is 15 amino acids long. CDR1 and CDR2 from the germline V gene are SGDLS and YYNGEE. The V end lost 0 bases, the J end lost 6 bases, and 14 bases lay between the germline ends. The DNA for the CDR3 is TGTGCCAGCAGCGTAGTGGAGGGCCCTCGGGATACGCAGTATTTT. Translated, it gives CASSVVEGPRDTQYF.

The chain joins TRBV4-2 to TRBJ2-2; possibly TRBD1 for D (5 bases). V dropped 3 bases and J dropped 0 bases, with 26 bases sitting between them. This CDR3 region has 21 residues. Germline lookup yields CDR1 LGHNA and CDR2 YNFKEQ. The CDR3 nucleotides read TGTGCCAGCAGCCACAAATCTCGGGCGGCAGGGTGGAAAGCGAACACCGGGGAGCTGTTTTTT. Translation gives CASSHKSRAAGWKANTGELFF.

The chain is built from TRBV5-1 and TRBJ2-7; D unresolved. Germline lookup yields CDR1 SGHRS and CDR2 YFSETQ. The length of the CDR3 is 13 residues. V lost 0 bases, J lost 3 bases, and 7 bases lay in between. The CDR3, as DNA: TGCGCCAGCAGCTTGGATTTCGGCTACGAGCAGTACTTC. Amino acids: CASSLDFGYEQYF.

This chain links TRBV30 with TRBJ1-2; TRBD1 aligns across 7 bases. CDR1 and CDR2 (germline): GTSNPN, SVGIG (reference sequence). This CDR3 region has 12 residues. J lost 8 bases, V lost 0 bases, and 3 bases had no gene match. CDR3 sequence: CAWSVRDSGYTF. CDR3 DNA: TGTGCCTGGAGTGTAAGGGACAGCGGCTACACCTTC. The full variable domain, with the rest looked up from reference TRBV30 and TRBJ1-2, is SQTIHQWPATLVQPVGSPLSLECTVEGTSNPNLYWYRQAAGRGLQLLFYSVGIGQISSEVPQNLSASRPQDRQFILSSKKLLLSDSGFYLCAWSVRDSGYTFGSGTRLTVV.

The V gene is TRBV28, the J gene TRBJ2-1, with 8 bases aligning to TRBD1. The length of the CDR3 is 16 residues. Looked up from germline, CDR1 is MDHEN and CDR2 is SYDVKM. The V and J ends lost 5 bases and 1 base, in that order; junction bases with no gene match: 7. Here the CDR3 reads CASSPRTGRSYNEQFF. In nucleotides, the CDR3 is TGTGCCAGCAGTCCCCGGACAGGGAGGTCCTACAATGAGCAGTTCTTC.

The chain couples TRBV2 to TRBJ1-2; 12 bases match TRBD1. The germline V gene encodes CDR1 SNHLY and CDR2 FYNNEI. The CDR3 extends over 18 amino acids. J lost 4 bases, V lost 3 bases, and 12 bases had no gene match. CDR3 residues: CASSDPGQGASDPYGYTF. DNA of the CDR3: TGTGCCAGCAGTGATCCGGGACAGGGGGCATCGGATCCCTATGGCTACACCTTC. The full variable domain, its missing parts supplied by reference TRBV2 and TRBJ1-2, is EPEVTQTPSHQVTQMGQEVILRCVPISNHLYFYWYRQILGQKVEFLVSFYNNEISEKSEIFDDQFSVERPDGSNFTLKIRSTKLEDSAMYFCASSDPGQGASDPYGYTFGSGTRLTVV.

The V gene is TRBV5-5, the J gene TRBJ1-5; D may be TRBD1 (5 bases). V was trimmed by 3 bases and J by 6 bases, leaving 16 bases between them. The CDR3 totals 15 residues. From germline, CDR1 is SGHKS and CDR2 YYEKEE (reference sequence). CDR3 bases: TGTGCCAGCAGCTGGGCGACGGGGCGGGCTCAGCCCCAGCATTTT. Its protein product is CASSWATGRAQPQHF.

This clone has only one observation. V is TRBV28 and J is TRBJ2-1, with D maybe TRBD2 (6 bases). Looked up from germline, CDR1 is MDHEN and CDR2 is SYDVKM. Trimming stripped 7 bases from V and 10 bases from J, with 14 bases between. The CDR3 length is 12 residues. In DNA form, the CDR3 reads TGTGCCAGCACCTTCTCTAGCGAGGAGCAGTTCTTC. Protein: CASTFSSEEQFF. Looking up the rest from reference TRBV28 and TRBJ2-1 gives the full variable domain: DVKVTQSSRYLVKRTGEKVFLECVQDMDHENMFWYRQDPGLGLRLIYFSYDVKMKEKGDIPEGYSVSREKKERFSLILESASTNQTSMYLCASTFSSEEQFFGPGTRLTVL.

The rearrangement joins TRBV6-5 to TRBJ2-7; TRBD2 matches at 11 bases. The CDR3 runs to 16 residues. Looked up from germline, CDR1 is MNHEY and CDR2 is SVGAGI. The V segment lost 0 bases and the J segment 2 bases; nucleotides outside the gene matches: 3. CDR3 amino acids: CASSYSRTSGPYEQYF. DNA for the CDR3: TGTGCCAGCAGTTACTCGCGGACTAGCGGGCCCTACGAGCAGTACTTC.

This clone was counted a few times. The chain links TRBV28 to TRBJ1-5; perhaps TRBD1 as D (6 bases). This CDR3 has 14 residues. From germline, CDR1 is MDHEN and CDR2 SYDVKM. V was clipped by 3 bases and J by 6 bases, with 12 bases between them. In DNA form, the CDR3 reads TGTGCCAGCAGTTTGGAGGGGGAAGGTCAGCCCCAGCATTTT. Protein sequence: CASSLEGEGQPQHF.

The CDR3 region is CASTRTVDVNTEAFF. The CDR3 bases are TGTGCCAGCACCCGGACAGTCGATGTGAACACTGAAGCTTTCTTT. The V gene is TRBV5-6, the J gene TRBJ1-1, with D perhaps matching TRBD1 (6 bases). CDR3 length equals 15 residues. V dropped 6 bases and J dropped 0 bases, with 15 bases sitting between them. Germline loops: CDR1 SGHDT, CDR2 YYEEEE.

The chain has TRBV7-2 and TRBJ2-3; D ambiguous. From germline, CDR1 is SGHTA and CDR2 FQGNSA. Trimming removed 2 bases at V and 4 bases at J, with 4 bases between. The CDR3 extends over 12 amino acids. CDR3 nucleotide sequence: TGTGCCAGCAGCTTACTACCAGATACGCAGTATTTT. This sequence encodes CASSLLPDTQYF.

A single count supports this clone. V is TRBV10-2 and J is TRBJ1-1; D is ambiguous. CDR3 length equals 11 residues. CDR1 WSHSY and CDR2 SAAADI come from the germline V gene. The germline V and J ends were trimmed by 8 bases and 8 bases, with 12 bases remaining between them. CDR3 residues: CASGEVREAFF. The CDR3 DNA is TGCGCCAGCGGGGAGGTTCGCGAAGCTTTCTTT.

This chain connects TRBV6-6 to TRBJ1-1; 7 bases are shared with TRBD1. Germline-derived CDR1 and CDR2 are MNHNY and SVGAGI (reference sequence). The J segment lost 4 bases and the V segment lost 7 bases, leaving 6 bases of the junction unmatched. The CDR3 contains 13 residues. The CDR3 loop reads CASTIAGGTEAFF. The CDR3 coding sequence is TGTGCCAGCACTATAGCAGGGGGCACTGAAGCTTTCTTT.

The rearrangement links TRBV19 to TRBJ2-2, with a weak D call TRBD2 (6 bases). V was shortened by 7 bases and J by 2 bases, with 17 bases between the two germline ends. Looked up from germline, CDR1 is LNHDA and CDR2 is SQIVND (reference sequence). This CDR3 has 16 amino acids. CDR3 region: CASIPTSPVNTGELFF. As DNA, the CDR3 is TGTGCCAGTATCCCAACTAGCCCAGTCAACACCGGGGAGCTGTTTTTT. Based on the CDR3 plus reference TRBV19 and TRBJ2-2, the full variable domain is DGGITQSPKYLFRKEGQNVTLSCEQNLNHDAMYWYRQDPGQGLRLIYYSQIVNDFQKGDIAEGYSVSREKKESFPLTVTSAQKNPTAFYLCASIPTSPVNTGELFFGEGSRLTVL.

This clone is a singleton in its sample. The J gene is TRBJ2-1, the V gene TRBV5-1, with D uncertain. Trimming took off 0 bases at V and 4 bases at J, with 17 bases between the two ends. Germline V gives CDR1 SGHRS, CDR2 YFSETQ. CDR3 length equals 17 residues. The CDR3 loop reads CASSLGLAGFRYNEQFF. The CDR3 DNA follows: TGCGCCAGCAGCTTGGGATTAGCTGGGTTCCGTTACAATGAGCAGTTCTTC.

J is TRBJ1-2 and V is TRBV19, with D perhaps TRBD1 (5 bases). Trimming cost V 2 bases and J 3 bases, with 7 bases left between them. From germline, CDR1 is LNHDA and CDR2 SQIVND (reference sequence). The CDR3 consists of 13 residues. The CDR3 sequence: CASSIKGHYGYTF. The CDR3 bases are TGTGCCAGTAGTATAAAGGGACACTATGGCTACACCTTC.

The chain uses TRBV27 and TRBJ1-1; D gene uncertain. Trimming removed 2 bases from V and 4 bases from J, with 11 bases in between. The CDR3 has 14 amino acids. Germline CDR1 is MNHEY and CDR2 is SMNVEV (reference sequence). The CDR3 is CASSLNGGRTEAFF. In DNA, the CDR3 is TGTGCCAGCAGTTTAAATGGAGGACGCACTGAAGCTTTCTTT.

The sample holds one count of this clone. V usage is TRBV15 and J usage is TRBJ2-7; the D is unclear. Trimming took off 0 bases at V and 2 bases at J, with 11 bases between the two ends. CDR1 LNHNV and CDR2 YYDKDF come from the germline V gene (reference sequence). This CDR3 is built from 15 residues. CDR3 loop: CATSRDSADPYEQYF. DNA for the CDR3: TGTGCCACCAGCAGAGATTCGGCAGATCCCTACGAGCAGTACTTC.

The CDR3 sequence: CAWSAGQGGDTQYF. The CDR3 DNA reads as TGTGCCTGGAGTGCCGGACAGGGGGGGGATACGCAGTATTTT. The J gene is TRBJ2-3, the V gene TRBV30; TRBD1 matches 10 bases. Germline assignment: CDR1 GTSNPN and CDR2 SVGIG (reference sequence). V shed 1 base and J 6 bases; nucleotides not matched to a gene: 4. The CDR3 is 14 residues long.

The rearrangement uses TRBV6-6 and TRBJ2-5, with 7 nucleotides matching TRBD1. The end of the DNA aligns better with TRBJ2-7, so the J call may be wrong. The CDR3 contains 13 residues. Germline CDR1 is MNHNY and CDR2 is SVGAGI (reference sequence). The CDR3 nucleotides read TGTGCCAGCAGTCCCGGGACAGCCTACGAGCAGTACTTC. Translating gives CASSPGTAYEQYF.

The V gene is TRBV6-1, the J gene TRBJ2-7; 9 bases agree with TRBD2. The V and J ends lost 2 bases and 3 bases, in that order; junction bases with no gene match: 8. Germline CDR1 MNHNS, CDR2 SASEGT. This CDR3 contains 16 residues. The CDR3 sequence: CASSEIIGTSSYEQYF. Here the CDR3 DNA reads TGTGCCAGCAGTGAAATTATAGGGACTAGCAGCTACGAGCAGTACTTC.

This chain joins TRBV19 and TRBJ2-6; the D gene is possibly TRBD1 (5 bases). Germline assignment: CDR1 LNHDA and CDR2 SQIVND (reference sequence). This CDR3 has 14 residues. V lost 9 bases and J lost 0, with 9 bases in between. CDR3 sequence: CASTRVSGANVLTF. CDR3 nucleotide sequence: TGTGCCAGCACCAGGGTCTCTGGGGCCAACGTCCTGACTTTC. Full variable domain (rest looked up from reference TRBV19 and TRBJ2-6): DGGITQSPKYLFRKEGQNVTLSCEQNLNHDAMYWYRQDPGQGLRLIYYSQIVNDFQKGDIAEGYSVSREKKESFPLTVTSAQKNPTAFYLCASTRVSGANVLTFGAGSRLTVL.